These T cell receptor beta chains were read from a single sample in a study of T cells in Graves' hyperthyroidism and ophthalmopathy. TCRdb passed the multiplex PCR reads through MiXCR, listing each CDR3 protein once. The data contain approximately 560,000 distinct CDR3 sequences, 40% to 55% of them singletons. Sequences were obtained from peripheral blood or thyroid tissue (not recorded which). The receptors stem from a woman aged 18-29 years with Graves' hyperthyroidism. Both conserved end residues are part of each CDR3.

v_call: TRBV12-3/TRBV12-4
cdr3_length: 14
cdr3_aa: CASSLSALNTEAFF

v_call: TRBV7-3
cdr3_length: 14
cdr3_aa: CASSHRQGNQPQHF

v_call: TRBV7-2
cdr3_length: 15
cdr3_aa: CASSLGGPLNYGYAF

v_call: TRBV5-1
cdr3_length: 15
cdr3_aa: CASSFGNAYTDTQYF

v_call: TRBV5-8
cdr3_length: 16
cdr3_aa: CASSLAGGTDTGELFF

v_call: TRBV27
cdr3_length: 17
cdr3_aa: CASSLRLGRLGVPEAFF

v_call: TRBV5-1
cdr3_length: 15
cdr3_aa: CATYIGRTNTGELFF

v_call: TRBV5-4
cdr3_length: 15
cdr3_aa: CASSLAGSPAYEQYF

v_call: TRBV7-2
cdr3_length: 11
cdr3_aa: CAWSTGYEQYF

v_call: TRBV15
cdr3_length: 13
cdr3_aa: CATSRVGANVLTF

v_call: TRBV7-4
cdr3_length: 16
cdr3_aa: CASSYRGPGQGEKLFF

v_call: TRBV11-2
cdr3_length: 12
cdr3_aa: CASGGAWETQYF

v_call: TRBV25-1
cdr3_length: 16
cdr3_aa: CASSTWGGRSGNTIYF

v_call: TRBV20-1
cdr3_length: 14
cdr3_aa: CSPIKLAGGETQYF

v_call: TRBV24-1
cdr3_length: 16
cdr3_aa: CATSDVSGEGTDTQYF

v_call: TRBV2
cdr3_length: 15
cdr3_aa: CASRRNRGIDQPQHF

v_call: TRBV9
cdr3_length: 13
cdr3_aa: CASSGAPGSPLHF

v_call: TRBV7-3
cdr3_length: 12
cdr3_aa: CASSSVGGEQYF

v_call: TRBV9
cdr3_length: 15
cdr3_aa: CASSVAGTSGYEQYF

v_call: TRBV15
cdr3_length: 16
cdr3_aa: CATSSLWTSGSREQYF

v_call: TRBV24-1
cdr3_length: 16
cdr3_aa: CATSDRGQDSNQPQHF

v_call: TRBV7-2
cdr3_length: 9
cdr3_aa: CASSLGADF